These 20 T cell receptor beta chains came from one sample sequenced in a study of human T cells and chemical hapten exposure. TCRdb reanalysed the RACE reads using MiXCR and keeps one entry per CDR3 protein. In the table there are 45,000 or so distinct CDR3 sequences, nearly 4.5% of which are singletons. Stated time point: healthy volunteer bleed at 2 weeks. Total RNA extraction was carried out from unfractionated whole blood. The sequenced sample consisted of whole blood. The receptors originated from a human donor in good health. Some clones in this sample may be carry-over from other donors' samples.

At least ten counts were recorded for this clonotype. V usage is TRBV30 and J usage is TRBJ2-7, with D possibly TRBD1 on 6 matching bases. Trimming left V 3 bases short and J 7 bases short, with 19 bases between. Germline V lookup: CDR1 GTSNPN, CDR2 SVGIG (reference sequence). The CDR3 spans 14 residues. CDR3 loop: CAWSVGLTGSEQYF. The DNA of the CDR3 is TGTGCCTGGAGCGTGGGTCTTACAGGGAGTGAGCAGTACTTC.

At least ten counts were recorded for this clonotype. V usage is TRBV5-1 and J usage is TRBJ2-7; 11 bases line up with TRBD2. The CDR3 is 14 amino acids. Per the germline V gene, CDR1 is SGHRS and CDR2 is YFSETQ. After removal of 3 bases from V and 5 bases from J, the junction contained 4 bases not matched to a gene. The CDR3 here is CASSSGLAGNEQYF. CDR3 nucleotide sequence: TGCGCCAGCAGCTCCGGACTAGCGGGCAACGAGCAGTACTTC.

This clonotype was picked up many times. The chain combines TRBV27 with TRBJ1-1; 7 positions agree with TRBD1. Germline-derived CDR1 and CDR2 are MNHEY and SMNVEV (reference sequence). The CDR3 has 14 amino acids. V dropped 5 bases and J dropped 1; count of bases not matched to a gene: 4. This CDR3 reads CASSPRQGNTEAFF. In DNA form, the CDR3 reads TGTGCCAGCAGTCCGAGACAGGGGAACACTGAAGCTTTCTTT.

The rearrangement joins TRBV6-1 to TRBJ2-1; D ambiguous. The CDR3 length is 13 residues. Per the germline V gene, CDR1 is MNHNS and CDR2 is SASEGT. V lost 5 bases and J lost 4, with 9 bases in between. CDR3 amino acids: CASSPEAYNEQFF. As DNA, the CDR3 is TGTGCCAGCAGTCCTGAAGCATACAATGAGCAGTTCTTC.

This clonotype was observed at least ten times. This chain joins TRBV3-1 and TRBJ2-3; a weak D match, TRBD1 (5 bases). The germline V and J ends were trimmed by 4 bases and 1 base, with 12 bases remaining between them. CDR1 is LGHDT, CDR2 YNNKEL, per germline (reference sequence). The CDR3 sequence is 15 residues long. The CDR3 sequence: CASSLRMGRTDTQYF. The CDR3 DNA reads TGTGCCAGCAGCCTTCGTATGGGGCGCACAGATACGCAGTATTTT.

This clonotype was detected ten times or more. The chain joins TRBV24-1 to TRBJ1-5, with D possibly being TRBD1 (5 bases). V was pared by 4 bases and J by 4 bases, with 10 bases between. The CDR3 loop spans 14 amino acids. Germline CDR1 KGHDR, CDR2 SFDVKD. The CDR3 DNA follows: TGTGCCACCAGTGACCCTGGGGGGAATCAGCCCCAGCATTTT. Protein: CATSDPGGNQPQHF.

The chain is built from TRBV11-2 and TRBJ1-1, with TRBD1 as a possible D gene (5 bases). Between the trimmed V and J ends, which lost 5 bases and 4 bases, there was a span of 17 bases. The CDR3 sequence is 15 residues long. Germline V gene data show CDR1 as SGHAT and CDR2 as FQNNGV. This CDR3 is CASSRPPWGPTEAFF. The CDR3, as DNA: TGTGCCAGCAGCCGCCCGCCTTGGGGCCCCACTGAAGCTTTCTTT.

This clonotype was observed many times. The V and J genes are TRBV1 and TRBJ2-7; the table's D gene call, TRBD1, was not cross checked with the DNA. TRBV1 counts as a pseudogene. The CDR3 totals 15 residues. Here the CDR3 reads CTSSYGTGITYEQYF. For the CDR3, the DNA is TGCACCAGCAGTTACGGGACAGGGATTACCTACGAGCAGTACTTC.

This sequence joins TRBV20-1 and TRBJ1-5; D remains unclear. The CDR3 has 14 amino acids. CDR1 DFQATT and CDR2 SNEGSKA come from the germline V gene (reference sequence). Trimming cost V 0 bases and J 2 bases, with 8 bases left between them. The CDR3 DNA sequence: TGCAGTGCTAGAGACCCTCCTGGCAATCAGCCCCAGCATTTT. This gives the protein CSARDPPGNQPQHF.

This clonotype was observed at least ten times. V usage is TRBV5-1 and J usage is TRBJ2-2; 14 bases map to TRBD2. The CDR3 spans 19 residues. V shed 0 bases, J shed 3 bases, and the junction held 7 bases outside the gene matches. Germline values: CDR1 SGHRS, CDR2 YFSETQ. This CDR3 is CASSLAPGLAGDHTGELFF. For the CDR3, the DNA is TGCGCCAGCAGCTTGGCCCCGGGACTAGCGGGAGATCACACCGGGGAGCTGTTTTTT.

This clonotype was detected ten times or more. The chain carries TRBV3-1 and TRBJ2-1, with 9 bases fitting TRBD1. Trimming took 4 bases from V and 2 from J; bases not matched to a gene: 6. The CDR3 extends over 16 amino acids. The V gene's germline CDR1 is LGHDT and CDR2 YNNKEL (reference sequence). CDR3 nucleotide sequence: TGTGCCAGCAGCCCGGGACAGGGAGGTGCCTACAATGAGCAGTTCTTC. Its protein is CASSPGQGGAYNEQFF.

In this sample, this clonotype turned up many times. The chain links TRBV9 to TRBJ1-5; D gene ambiguous. CDR3 length: 14 amino acids. Germline V gene sequence: CDR1 SGDLS, CDR2 YYNGEE. V dropped 0 bases and J dropped 4 bases, with 8 bases sitting between them. CDR3 loop: CASSVDGRNQPQHF. The DNA of the CDR3 is TGTGCCAGCAGCGTAGATGGTCGTAATCAGCCCCAGCATTTT. Full variable domain (rest looked up from reference TRBV9 and TRBJ1-5): DSGVTQTPKHLITATGQRVTLRCSPRSGDLSVYWYQQSLDQGLQFLIQYYNGEERAKGNILERFSAQQFPDLHSELNLSSLELGDSALYFCASSVDGRNQPQHFGDGTRLSIL.

This clonotype has a count of ten or more. V and J are TRBV5-5 and TRBJ2-2; D gene unclear. Trimming stripped 1 base from V and 0 bases from J, with 10 bases between. There are 16 residues in the CDR3. Germline-derived CDR1 and CDR2 are SGHKS and YYEKEE (reference sequence). The CDR3: CASSLRPYPNTGELFF. The CDR3 DNA reads as TGTGCCAGCAGCTTGCGACCATACCCGAACACCGGGGAGCTGTTTTTT.

A few counts support this clonotype. The chain recombines TRBV27 with TRBJ1-2, with D hard to call. CDR1 MNHEY and CDR2 SMNVEV come from the germline V gene (reference sequence). The CDR3 sequence is 13 residues long. The ends were cut back, 6 bases at V and 7 bases at J, with 15 bases in the middle. The CDR3 sequence is CASSLSQVSGYTF. CDR3 nucleotides: TGTGCCAGCAGCCTTTCCCAGGTATCTGGCTACACCTTC.

This clonotype was observed at least ten times. The chain employs TRBV7-6 and TRBJ2-5; the D is unclear. Trimming pared 0 bases from V and 4 bases from J, leaving 9 bases between. The CDR3 spans 14 residues. Germline V CDR1 and CDR2: SGHVS, FNYEAQ. The CDR3 DNA reads as TGTGCCAGCAGCTTAGCAAACCCACGAGAGACCCAGTACTTC. It translates to CASSLANPRETQYF.

This clonotype has a count of ten or more. The rearrangement uses TRBV6-5 and TRBJ2-5; 11 nucleotides align to TRBD1. The CDR3 has 14 residues. With V trimmed by 4 bases and J by 4 bases, 2 bases remained unmatched. Germline V gene sequence: CDR1 MNHEY, CDR2 SVGAGI. The chain's CDR3 is CASSWGQGVETQYF. In DNA, the CDR3 is TGTGCCAGCAGTTGGGGACAGGGGGTAGAGACCCAGTACTTC.

This clonotype was found a few times. J is TRBJ2-7 and V is TRBV4-1, with 7 bases matching TRBD2. Trimming cost V 0 bases and J 0 bases; bases outside gene matches: 5. Per the germline V gene, CDR1 is MGHRA and CDR2 is YSYEKL. The CDR3 consists of 16 residues. The chain's CDR3 is CASSQDSAGASYEQYF. CDR3 sequence (DNA): TGCGCCAGCAGCCAAGATTCGGCGGGAGCCTCCTACGAGCAGTACTTC.

Ten or more counts support this clonotype. The V gene is TRBV5-1, the J gene TRBJ2-1; perhaps TRBD1 as D (6 bases). Germline CDR1 is SGHRS and CDR2 is YFSETQ. This CDR3 comprises 11 residues. The germline V and J ends were trimmed by 4 bases and 10 bases, with 9 bases remaining between them. CDR3 sequence: CASSPGTEQFF. CDR3 coding DNA: TGCGCCAGCAGCCCCGGGACAGAGCAGTTCTTC. Complete variable domain (other parts from reference TRBV5-1 and TRBJ2-1): KAGVTQTPRYLIKTRGQQVTLSCSPISGHRSVSWYQQTPGQGLQFLFEYFSETQRNKGNFPGRFSGRQFSNSRSEMNVSTLELGDSALYLCASSPGTEQFFGPGTRLTVL.

This clonotype appeared many times. The chain links TRBV2 to TRBJ2-7; D is uncertain. This CDR3 contains 11 residues. The germline V gene has CDR1 SNHLY and CDR2 FYNNEI. With 2 bases removed from V and 6 bases from J, the gap between germline ends came to 5 bases. The CDR3 DNA reads as TGTGCCAGCAGTGAATTCCGCGAGCAGTACTTC. This codes for CASSEFREQYF. The whole variable domain, remainder taken from reference TRBV2 and TRBJ2-7, is EPEVTQTPSHQVTQMGQEVILRCVPISNHLYFYWYRQILGQKVEFLVSFYNNEISEKSEIFDDQFSVERPDGSNFTLKIRSTKLEDSAMYFCASSEFREQYFGPGTRLTVT.

This clonotype occurred a few times. The chain carries TRBV5-1 and TRBJ1-2, with 10 bases fitting TRBD1. This CDR3 comprises 13 residues. In germline, CDR1 is SGHRS, CDR2 YFSETQ. Trimming at V came to 3 bases and at J to 6 bases, leaving 2 bases not matched to a gene. The CDR3 nucleotides read TGCGCCAGCAGCTCCGGGACAGGGGATGGCTACACCTTC. Protein product: CASSSGTGDGYTF.